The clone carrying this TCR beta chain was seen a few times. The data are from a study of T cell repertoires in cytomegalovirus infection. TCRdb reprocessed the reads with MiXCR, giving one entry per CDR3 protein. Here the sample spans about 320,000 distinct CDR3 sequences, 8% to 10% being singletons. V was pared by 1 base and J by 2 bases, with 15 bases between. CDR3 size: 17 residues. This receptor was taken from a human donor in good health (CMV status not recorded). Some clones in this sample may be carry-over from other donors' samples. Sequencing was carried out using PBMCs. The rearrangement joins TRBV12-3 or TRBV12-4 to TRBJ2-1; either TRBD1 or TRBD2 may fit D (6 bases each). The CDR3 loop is CASSLERLRGAYNEQFF. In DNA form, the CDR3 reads TGTGCCAGCAGTTTAGAGCGTCTGAGGGGGGCCTACAATGAGCAGTTCTTC.